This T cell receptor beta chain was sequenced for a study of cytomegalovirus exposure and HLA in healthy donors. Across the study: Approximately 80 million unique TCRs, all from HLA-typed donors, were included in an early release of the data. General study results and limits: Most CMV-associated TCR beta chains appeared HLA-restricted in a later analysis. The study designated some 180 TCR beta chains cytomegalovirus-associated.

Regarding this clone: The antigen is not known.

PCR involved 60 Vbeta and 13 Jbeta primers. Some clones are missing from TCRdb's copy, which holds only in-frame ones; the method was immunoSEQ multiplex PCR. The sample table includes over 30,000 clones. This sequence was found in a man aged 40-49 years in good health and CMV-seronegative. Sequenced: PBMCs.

The CDR3 bases are TGTGCCACCCAGCAGGGCCCTTTCGGCACTGAAGCTTTCTTT. This gives the protein CATQQGPFGTEAFF. The chain carries TRBV6-1 and TRBJ1-1, with D possibly being TRBD1 (5 bases). This CDR3 region has 14 residues. Germline CDR1 is MNHNS and CDR2 is SASEGT. With 10 bases removed from V and 4 bases from J, the gap between germline ends came to 19 bases.